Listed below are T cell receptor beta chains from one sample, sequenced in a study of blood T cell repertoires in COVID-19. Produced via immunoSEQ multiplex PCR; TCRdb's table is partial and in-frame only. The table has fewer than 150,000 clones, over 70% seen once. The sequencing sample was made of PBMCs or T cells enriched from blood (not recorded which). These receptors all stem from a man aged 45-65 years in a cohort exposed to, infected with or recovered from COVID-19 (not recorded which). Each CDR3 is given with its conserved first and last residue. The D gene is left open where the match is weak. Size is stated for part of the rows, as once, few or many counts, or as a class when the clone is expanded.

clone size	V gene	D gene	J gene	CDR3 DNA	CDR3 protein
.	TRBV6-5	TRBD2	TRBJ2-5	TGTGCCAGCAGTTACTTTACTAGCGGAGAAGAGACCCAGTACTTC	CASSYFTSGEETQYF
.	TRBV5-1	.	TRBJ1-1	TGCGCCAGCAGCTTGGACGGGATTAACACTGAAGCTTTCTTT	CASSLDGINTEAFF
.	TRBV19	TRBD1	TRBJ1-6	TGTGCCAGTAGTATTGGGACAGGCGATTCACCCCTCCACTTT	CASSIGTGDSPLHF
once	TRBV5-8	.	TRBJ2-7	TGTGCCAGCAGCTCTACACCTCGGACAGATCTCTCCTACGAGCAGTACTTC	CASSSTPRTDLSYEQYF
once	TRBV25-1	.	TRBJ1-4	TGTGCCAGCAGCCGAAGAGATGAAAAACTGTTTTTT	CASSRRDEKLFF
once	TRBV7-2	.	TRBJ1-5	TGTGCCAGCAGCTCCCCAGGGTTGAGCAATCAGCCCCAGCATTTT	CASSSPGLSNQPQHF
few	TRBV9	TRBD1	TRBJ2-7	TGTGCCAGCAGCCGTGGACAGGGCCCTAACGAGCAGTACTTC	CASSRGQGPNEQYF
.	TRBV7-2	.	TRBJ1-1	TGTGCCAGCAGCCTGAAGAAACAGGTGGGAGCTTTCTTT	CASSLKKQVGAFF
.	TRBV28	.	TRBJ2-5	TGTGCCAGCAGTTTAGTTCAGACAGGAGTCGGGGAGACCCAGTACTTC	CASSLVQTGVGETQYF
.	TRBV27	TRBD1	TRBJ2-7	TGTGCCAGCAGTTTAACCGGGACAGGGAGCCACGAGCAGTACTTC	CASSLTGTGSHEQYF
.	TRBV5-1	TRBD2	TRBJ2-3	TGCGCCAGCAGCTTTGCACCGGGACTAGAGACAGATACGCAGTATTTT	CASSFAPGLETDTQYF
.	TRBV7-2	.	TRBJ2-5	TGTGCCAGCAGCGTCCAGGTTCAAGAGACCCAGTACTTC	CASSVQVQETQYF
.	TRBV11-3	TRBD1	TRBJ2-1	TGTGCCAGCAGCGCCCGACAGGGCTCCTACAATGAGCAGTTCTTC	CASSARQGSYNEQFF
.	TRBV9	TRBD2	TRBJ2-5	TGTGCCAGCAGCGTAGACGCCGGCGCGGGGGCCCAGTACTTC	CASSVDAGAGAQYF
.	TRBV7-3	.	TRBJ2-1	TGTGCCAGCAGCCCAACAGCCAGCTCCTACAATGAGCAGTTCTTC	CASSPTASSYNEQFF
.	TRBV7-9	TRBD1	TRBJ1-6	TGTGCCAGCAGCGTCGAGGGGGCGGGATCACCCCTCCACTTT	CASSVEGAGSPLHF
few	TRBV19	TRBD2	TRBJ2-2	TGTGCCAGTAGTATGGGGCTAGCGGGGTTATCGGCTGAGCTGTTTTTT	CASSMGLAGLSAELFF
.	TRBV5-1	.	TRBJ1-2	TGCGCCAGCAGCTTGTCACAGCAGTATGGCTACACCTTC	CASSLSQQYGYTF
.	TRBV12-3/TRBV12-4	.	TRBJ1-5	TGTGCCAGCAGTTTTCTATGGAATCAGCCCCAGCATTTT	CASSFLWNQPQHF
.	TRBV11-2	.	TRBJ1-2	TGTGCCAGCAGCTTAGTTGGCGGGATTAGGTATGGCTACACCTTC	CASSLVGGIRYGYTF
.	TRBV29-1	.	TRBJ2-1	TGCAGCGTTGATCAGGGCATCGATGAGCAGTTCTTC	CSVDQGIDEQFF
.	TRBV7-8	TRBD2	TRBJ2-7	TGTGCCAGCAGCTTGGGGTCGAGCGGGGGTGCCTACGAGCAGTACTTC	CASSLGSSGGAYEQYF
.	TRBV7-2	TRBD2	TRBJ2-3	TGTGCCAGCAGCTTAGTCGAGCTAGCGGGGGGAGGTACGCAGTATTTT	CASSLVELAGGGTQYF
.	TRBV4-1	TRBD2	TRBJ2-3	TGCGCCAGCAGCCAAGATACGTGGGGGGGGGCAGATACGCAGTATTTT	CASSQDTWGGADTQYF
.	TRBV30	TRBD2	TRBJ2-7	TGTGCCTGGAGCCGGGGGGGGAGCTCCTACGAGCAGTACTTC	CAWSRGGSSYEQYF
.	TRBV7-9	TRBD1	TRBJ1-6	TGTGCCAGCAGCACGACAGGGGGCGTCTATAATTCACCCCTCCACTTT	CASSTTGGVYNSPLHF
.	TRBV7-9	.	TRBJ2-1	TGTGCCAGCAGCCCCCCGGACTTGGCAGGAGCGGACAATGAGCAGTTCTTC	CASSPPDLAGADNEQFF
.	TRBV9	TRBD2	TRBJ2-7	TGTGCCAGCAGCCCGGGACTAGCGTCAACCTACGAGCAGTACTTC	CASSPGLASTYEQYF
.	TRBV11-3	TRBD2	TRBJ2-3	TGTGCCAGCAGCGTGCATAGCGGGAGCACAGATACGCAGTATTTT	CASSVHSGSTDTQYF
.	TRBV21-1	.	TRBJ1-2	TGTGCCAGCAGCAAAAGTATCAGGGGGCCCGTACTCTATGGCTACACCTTC	CASSKSIRGPVLYGYTF
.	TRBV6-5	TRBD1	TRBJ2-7	TGTGCCAGCAGAGGAGACAGGGGGGGATCCTACGAGCAGTACTTC	CASRGDRGGSYEQYF
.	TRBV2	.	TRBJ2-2	TGTGCCAGCAGTGCTCTCAGTCCCGGGGAGCTGTTTTTT	CASSALSPGELFF
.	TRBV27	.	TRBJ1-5	TGTGCCAGCGGCCCCAATCAGCCCCAGCATTTT	CASGPNQPQHF
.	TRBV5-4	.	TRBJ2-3	TGTGCCAGCAGCTTGGGGTCACTAGATTCAGATACGCAGTATTTT	CASSLGSLDSDTQYF
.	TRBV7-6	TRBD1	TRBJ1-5	TGTGCCAGCAGCTTAGCGTGGGCAGGGGGCTTGAGCAATCAGCCCCAGCATTTT	CASSLAWAGGLSNQPQHF
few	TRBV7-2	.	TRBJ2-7	TGTGCCAGCAGCTTAGGCCAGTTATTGTACGAGCAGTACTTC	CASSLGQLLYEQYF
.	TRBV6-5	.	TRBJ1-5	TGTGCCAGCAGACCCCCGGGGTATAATCAGCCCCAGCATTTT	CASRPPGYNQPQHF
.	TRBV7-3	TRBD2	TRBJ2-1	TGTGCCAGCAGCTCCGGACTAGCGGGAGTACACAATGAGCAGTTCTTC	CASSSGLAGVHNEQFF
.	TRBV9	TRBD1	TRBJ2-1	TGTGCCAGCACGCCGGGACAGCAATACAATGAGCAGTTCTTC	CASTPGQQYNEQFF
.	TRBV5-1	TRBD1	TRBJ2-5	TGCGCCAGCGGACAGGGGTCGACGGAGACCCAGTACTTC	CASGQGSTETQYF
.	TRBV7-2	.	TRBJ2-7	TGTGCCAGCAGCTCTAGCTCCTACGAGCAGTACTTC	CASSSSSYEQYF
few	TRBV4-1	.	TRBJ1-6	TGCGCCAGCAGCCACGATATGGGGGGGTCACCCCTCCACTTT	CASSHDMGGSPLHF
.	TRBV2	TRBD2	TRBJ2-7	TGTGCCAGTAGACTTGGACTAGCGGGAGTCGAGCAGTACTTC	CASRLGLAGVEQYF
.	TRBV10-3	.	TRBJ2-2	TGTGCCACTAGGGGGGTGGGACAGCTGATTCGGGAGCTGTTTTTT	CATRGVGQLIRELFF
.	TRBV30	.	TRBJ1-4	TGTGCCTGGAGTGTACTTGGACGGGGGGAAAAACTGTTTTTT	CAWSVLGRGEKLFF
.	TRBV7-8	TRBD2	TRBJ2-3	TGTGCCAGCAGCTTAGAAGGGGGGTTTAGCGGGATGGCGCAGTATTTT	CASSLEGGFSGMAQYF
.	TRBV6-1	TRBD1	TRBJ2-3	TGTGCCAGCAGTGAATTTCCAGGGGGCGCAGATACGCAGTATTTT	CASSEFPGGADTQYF
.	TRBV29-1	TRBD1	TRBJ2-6	TGCAGCGTTGAGGTGGGGACAGGGGGCTCTGGGGCCAACGTCCTGACTTTC	CSVEVGTGGSGANVLTF
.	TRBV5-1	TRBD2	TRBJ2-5	TGCGCCAGCAGCGCCGGGAGGGGGTTACAAGAGACCCAGTACTTC	CASSAGRGLQETQYF
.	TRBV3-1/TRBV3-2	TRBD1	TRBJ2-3	TGTGCCAGCAGCCAAGAAGGGGGCTCGAATACGCAGTATTTT	CASSQEGGSNTQYF
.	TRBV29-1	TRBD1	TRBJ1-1	TGCAGCGTTGAAGCCCGACAGGGGCACACTGAAGCTTTCTTT	CSVEARQGHTEAFF
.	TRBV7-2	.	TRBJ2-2	TGTGCCAGCAGCCCCCCCGGGTCGGGTACCGGGGAGCTGTTTTTT	CASSPPGSGTGELFF
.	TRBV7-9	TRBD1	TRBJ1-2	TGTGCCAGCAGCGGGACAGGGGGGGACTATGGCTACACCTTC	CASSGTGGDYGYTF
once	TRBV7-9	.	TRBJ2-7	TGTGCCAGCAGCTTTGACTCCTTCTACGAGCAGTACTTC	CASSFDSFYEQYF
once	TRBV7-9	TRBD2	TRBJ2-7	TGTGCCAGCAGCTTAGTTTCTAGCGGTTACGAGCAGTACTTC	CASSLVSSGYEQYF
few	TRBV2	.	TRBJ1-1	TGTGCCGCCCCCAGTATGAACACTGAAGCTTTCTTT	CAAPSMNTEAFF
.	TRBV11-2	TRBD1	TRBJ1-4	TGTGCCAGCAGCTTATCAGGGGGGGAAAAACTGTTTTTT	CASSLSGGEKLFF